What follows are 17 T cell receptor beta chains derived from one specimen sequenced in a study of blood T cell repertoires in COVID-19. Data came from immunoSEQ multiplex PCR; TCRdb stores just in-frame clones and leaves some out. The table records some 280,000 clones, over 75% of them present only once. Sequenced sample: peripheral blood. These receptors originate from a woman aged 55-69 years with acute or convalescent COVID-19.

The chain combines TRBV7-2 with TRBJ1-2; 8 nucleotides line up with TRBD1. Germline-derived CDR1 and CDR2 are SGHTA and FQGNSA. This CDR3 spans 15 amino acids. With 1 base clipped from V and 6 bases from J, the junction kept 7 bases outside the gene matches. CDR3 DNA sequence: TGTGCCAGCAGCTTAGGGCCTCAGGGGGCGAATGGCTACACCTTC. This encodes CASSLGPQGANGYTF.

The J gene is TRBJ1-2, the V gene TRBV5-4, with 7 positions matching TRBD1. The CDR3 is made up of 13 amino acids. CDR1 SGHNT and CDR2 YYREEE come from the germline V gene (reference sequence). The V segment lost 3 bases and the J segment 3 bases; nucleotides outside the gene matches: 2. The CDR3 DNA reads TGTGCCAGCAGCTGGGGACAGTACTATGGCTACACCTTC. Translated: CASSWGQYYGYTF.

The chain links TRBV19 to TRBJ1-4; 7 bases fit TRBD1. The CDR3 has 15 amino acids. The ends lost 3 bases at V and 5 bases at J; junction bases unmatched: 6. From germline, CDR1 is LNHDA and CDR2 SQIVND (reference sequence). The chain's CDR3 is CASSMRGQTNEKLFF. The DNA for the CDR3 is TGTGCCAGTAGTATGAGGGGACAGACGAATGAAAAACTGTTTTTT.

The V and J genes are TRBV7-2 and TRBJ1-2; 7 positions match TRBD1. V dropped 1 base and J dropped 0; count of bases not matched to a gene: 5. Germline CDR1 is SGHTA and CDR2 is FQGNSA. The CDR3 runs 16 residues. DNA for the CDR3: TGTGCCAGCAGCTTAGAGACAGGGAGAGCTAACTATGGCTACACCTTC. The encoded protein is CASSLETGRANYGYTF.

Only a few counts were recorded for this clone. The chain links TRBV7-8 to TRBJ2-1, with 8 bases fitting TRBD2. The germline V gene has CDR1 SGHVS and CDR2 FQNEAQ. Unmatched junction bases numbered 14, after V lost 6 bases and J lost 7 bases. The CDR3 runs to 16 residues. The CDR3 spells CASSQLATGLGNEQFF. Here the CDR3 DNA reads TGTGCCAGCAGTCAACTGGCTACGGGACTAGGAAATGAGCAGTTCTTC.

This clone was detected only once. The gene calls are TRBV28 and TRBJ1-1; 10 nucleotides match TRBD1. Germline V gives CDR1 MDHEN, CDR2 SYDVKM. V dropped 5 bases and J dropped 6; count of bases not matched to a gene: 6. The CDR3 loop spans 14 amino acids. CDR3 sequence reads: CASSPDRGTAEAFF. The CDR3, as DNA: TGTGCCAGCAGTCCGGACAGGGGGACGGCTGAAGCTTTCTTT. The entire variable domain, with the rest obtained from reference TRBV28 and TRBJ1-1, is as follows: DVKVTQSSRYLVKRTGEKVFLECVQDMDHENMFWYRQDPGLGLRLIYFSYDVKMKEKGDIPEGYSVSREKKERFSLILESASTNQTSMYLCASSPDRGTAEAFFGQGTRLTVV.

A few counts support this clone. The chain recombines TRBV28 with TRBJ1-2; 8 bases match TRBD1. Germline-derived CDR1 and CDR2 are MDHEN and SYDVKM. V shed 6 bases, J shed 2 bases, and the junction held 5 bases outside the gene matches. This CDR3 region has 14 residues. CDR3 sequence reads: CASSQGAGNYGYTF. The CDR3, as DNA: TGTGCCAGCAGCCAGGGGGCAGGAAACTATGGCTACACCTTC.

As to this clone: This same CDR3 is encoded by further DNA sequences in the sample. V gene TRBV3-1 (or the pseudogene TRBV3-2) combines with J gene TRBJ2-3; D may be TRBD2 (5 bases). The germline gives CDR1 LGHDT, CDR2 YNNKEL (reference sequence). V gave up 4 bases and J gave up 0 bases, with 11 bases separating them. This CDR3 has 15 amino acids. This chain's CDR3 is CASSPGLGSTDTQYF. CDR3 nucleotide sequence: TGTGCCAGCAGCCCTGGACTGGGTAGCACAGATACGCAGTATTTT.

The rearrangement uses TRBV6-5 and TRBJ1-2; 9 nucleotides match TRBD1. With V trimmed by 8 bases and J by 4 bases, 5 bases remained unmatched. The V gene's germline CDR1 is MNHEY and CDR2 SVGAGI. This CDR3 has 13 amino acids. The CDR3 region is CASLKTGGYGYTF. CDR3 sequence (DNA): TGTGCCAGCTTAAAGACAGGGGGCTATGGCTACACCTTC.

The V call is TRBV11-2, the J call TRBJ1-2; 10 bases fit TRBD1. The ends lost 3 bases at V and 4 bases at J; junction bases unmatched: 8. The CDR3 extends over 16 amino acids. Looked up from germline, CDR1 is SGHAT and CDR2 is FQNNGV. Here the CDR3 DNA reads TGTGCCAGCAGCTTTTCGAGGACAGGGGGTGTCTATGGCTACACCTTC. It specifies CASSFSRTGGVYGYTF.

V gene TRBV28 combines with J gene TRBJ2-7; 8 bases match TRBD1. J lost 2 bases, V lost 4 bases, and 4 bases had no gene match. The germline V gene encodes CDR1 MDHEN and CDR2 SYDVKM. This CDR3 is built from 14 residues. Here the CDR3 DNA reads TGTGCCAGCAGTTCGGGACAGGAGACCTACGAGCAGTACTTC. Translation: CASSSGQETYEQYF.

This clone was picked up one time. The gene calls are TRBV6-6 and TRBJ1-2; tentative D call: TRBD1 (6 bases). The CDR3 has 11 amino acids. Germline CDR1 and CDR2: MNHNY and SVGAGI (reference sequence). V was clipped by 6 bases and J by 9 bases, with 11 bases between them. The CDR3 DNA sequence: TGTGCCAGCAGGAGGACAGACCGCTACACCTTC. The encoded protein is CASRRTDRYTF.

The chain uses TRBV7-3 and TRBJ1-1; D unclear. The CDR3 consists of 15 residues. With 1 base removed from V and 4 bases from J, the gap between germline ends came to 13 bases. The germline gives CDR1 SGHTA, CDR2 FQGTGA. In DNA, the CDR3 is TGTGCCAGCAGCTTAATGGGTACGAGAGGCACTGAAGCTTTCTTT. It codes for CASSLMGTRGTEAFF.

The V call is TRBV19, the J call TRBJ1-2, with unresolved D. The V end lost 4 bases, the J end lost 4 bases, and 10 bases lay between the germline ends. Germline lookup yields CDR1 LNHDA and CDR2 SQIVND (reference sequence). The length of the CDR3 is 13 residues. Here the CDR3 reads CASSRTATYGYTF. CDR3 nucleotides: TGTGCCAGTAGTAGAACAGCTACCTATGGCTACACCTTC.

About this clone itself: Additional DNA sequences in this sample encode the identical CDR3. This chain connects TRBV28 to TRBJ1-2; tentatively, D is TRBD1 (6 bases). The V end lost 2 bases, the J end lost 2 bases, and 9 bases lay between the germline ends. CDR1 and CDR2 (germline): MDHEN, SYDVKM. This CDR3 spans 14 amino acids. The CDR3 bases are TGTGCCAGCAGTTTAGCAGGGACAAACTATGGCTACACCTTC. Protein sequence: CASSLAGTNYGYTF.

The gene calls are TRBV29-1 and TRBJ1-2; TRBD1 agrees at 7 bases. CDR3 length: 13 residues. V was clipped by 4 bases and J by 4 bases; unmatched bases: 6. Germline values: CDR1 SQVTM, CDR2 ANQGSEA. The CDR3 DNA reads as TGCAGCGTTGGACAGGGCGCCCGCTATGGCTACACCTTC. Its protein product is CSVGQGARYGYTF.

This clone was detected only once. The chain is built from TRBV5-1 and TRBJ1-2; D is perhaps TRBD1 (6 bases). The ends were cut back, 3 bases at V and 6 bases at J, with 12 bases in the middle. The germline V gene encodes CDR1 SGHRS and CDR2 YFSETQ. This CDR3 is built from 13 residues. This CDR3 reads CASSSNRAHGYTF. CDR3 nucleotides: TGCGCCAGCAGCTCAAACAGGGCGCATGGCTACACCTTC.